Sequencing of this TCR beta chain was carried out in a study of T cell responses to AZD1222 COVID-19 vaccine. For the study at large: The analysis combined second doses at about 4 or about 12 weeks. Study findings and constraints: Receipt of two AZD1222 doses was followed by a rise in Spike-specific TCR breadth and depth.

Worth noting for this clone: Its specificity is unknown.

CDR1 and CDR2 (germline): GTSNPN, SVGIG (reference sequence). The CDR3 has 13 residues. The V end was cut by 2 bases, the J end by 3 bases, with 8 bases between. Here immunoSEQ multiplex PCR was the method, and the copy in TCRdb shows in-frame clones only, minus some. Found here are 100,000 to 150,000 clones, approximately 92% of them singletons; the top ten hold over 0.95%. The sequencing here drew on peripheral blood, taken on day 0 of AZD1222 vaccination. The TCR was taken from an adult in good health. The chain couples TRBV30 to TRBJ1-5; D remains ambiguous. The chain's CDR3 is CAWSPQVNQPQHF. CDR3 sequence (DNA): TGTGCCTGGAGTCCCCAGGTCAATCAGCCCCAGCATTTT.